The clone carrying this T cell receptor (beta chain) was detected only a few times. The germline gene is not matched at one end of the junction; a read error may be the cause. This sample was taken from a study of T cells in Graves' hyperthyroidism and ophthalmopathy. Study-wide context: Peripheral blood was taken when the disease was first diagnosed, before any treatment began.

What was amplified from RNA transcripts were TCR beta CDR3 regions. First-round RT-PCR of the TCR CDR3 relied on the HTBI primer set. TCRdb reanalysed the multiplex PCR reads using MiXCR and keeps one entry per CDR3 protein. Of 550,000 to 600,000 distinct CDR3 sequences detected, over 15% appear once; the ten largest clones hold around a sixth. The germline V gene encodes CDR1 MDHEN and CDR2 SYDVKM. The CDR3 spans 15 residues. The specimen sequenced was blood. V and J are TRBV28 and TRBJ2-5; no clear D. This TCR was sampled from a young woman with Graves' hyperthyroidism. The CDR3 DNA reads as TGTGCCAGCAGTTCCCTCCCTGTGGTGGTTGAGATCCAGTACTTC. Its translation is CASSSLPVVVEIQYF.